One sample yielded the 6 T cell receptor beta chains listed below, sequenced in a study of CD4 T cell repertoires in COVID-19. No antigens are known for them. This table comes from immunoSEQ multiplex PCR, and its TCRdb copy is limited to in-frame clones, with some not included. The repertoire holds about 570 clones, with 16% as singletons. The input for sequencing was memory CD4+ T cells, cultured in vitro, taken after recovery from COVID-19. These receptors all stem from a human donor who had COVID-19.

This clone has a handful of counts. This chain links TRBV9 with TRBJ2-7; D unclear. V was pared by 4 bases and J by 7 bases, with 18 bases between. This CDR3 has 14 residues. CDR1 and CDR2 (germline): SGDLS, YYNGEE. CDR3 loop: CASSPTPQTGEQYF. CDR3 DNA sequence: TGTGCCAGCAGCCCGACGCCTCAGACGGGTGAGCAGTACTTC.

This clone came up a few times. The CDR3 region has the DNA TGTGCCAGCAGTTATGGCGGGAGGCGGTACAATGAGCAGTTCTTC. Protein product: CASSYGGRRYNEQFF. The rearrangement links TRBV6-2 or TRBV6-3 to TRBJ2-1, with TRBD2 matching 8 bases. Germline lookup yields CDR1 MNHEY and CDR2 SVGEGT. This CDR3 comprises 15 residues. J lost 4 bases, V lost 3 bases, and 5 bases had no gene match.

This clone is large (0.1 to 1%) within its sample. V gene TRBV6-1 combines with J gene TRBJ1-4; no reliable D call. CDR1 and CDR2 (germline): MNHNS, SASEGT. Trimming removed 4 bases from V and 0 bases from J, with 12 bases in between. The CDR3 spans 16 residues. CDR3: CASSALMGATNEKLFF. CDR3 sequence (DNA): TGTGCCAGCAGTGCCCTGATGGGTGCAACTAATGAAAAACTGTTTTTT.

This clone was seen a few times. The chain carries TRBV6-1 and TRBJ2-5, with D possibly matching TRBD2 (5 bases). Germline V gives CDR1 MNHNS, CDR2 SASEGT. This CDR3 contains 14 residues. Trimming removed 0 bases from V and 5 bases from J, with 10 bases in between. CDR3 sequence reads: CASSEARGRETQYF. Written as DNA, the CDR3 is TGTGCCAGCAGTGAAGCCCGGGGTAGGGAGACCCAGTACTTC.

By sample fraction, this clone is large. The J gene is TRBJ2-2, the V gene TRBV18; 7 nucleotides match TRBD2. Trimming took 3 bases from V and 1 from J; bases not matched to a gene: 8. CDR3 length: 17 residues. The germline V gene encodes CDR1 KGHSH and CDR2 LQKENI. The CDR3 DNA reads as TGTGCCAGCTCACCGAACCTTTTAGCGGGGAACACCGGGGAGCTGTTTTTT. Its translation is CASSPNLLAGNTGELFF.

The chain links TRBV7-2 to TRBJ2-1; 9 bases are shared with TRBD2. The CDR3 is 15 amino acids. CDR1 is SGHTA, CDR2 FQGNSA, per germline. J gave up 7 bases and V 4 bases, and 8 bases lay outside the gene matches. CDR3 DNA: TGTGCCAGCAGCTCGAGGACTAGCGTACTAAATGAGCAGTTCTTC. It is translated as CASSSRTSVLNEQFF.